This T cell receptor (beta chain) was captured in a study of blood T cell repertoires in COVID-19. Authors' data handling: Estimation of nucleated cell counts relied on the amplification of reference gene primers. Produced via immunoSEQ multiplex PCR; TCRdb's table is partial and in-frame only. That table supplies the V and J calls and clone size; D and trimming were determined from the DNA. The sample contains over 150,000 clones, approximately 90% of which appear only once. Looked up from germline, CDR1 is SGHDT and CDR2 is YYEEEE. The junction had 11 bases not matched to a gene; V was cut back by 0 bases and J by 4 bases. CDR3 length: 17 residues.

Sample: peripheral blood. This chain uses TRBV5-6 with TRBJ1-2; 8 positions match TRBD1. This clonotype was sampled from a man aged 50-60 years with COVID-19, enrolled during active disease. The CDR3 sequence: CASSLVWWDRNFYGYTF. The CDR3 region has the DNA TGTGCCAGCAGCTTGGTATGGTGGGACAGGAACTTCTATGGCTACACCTTC. The full variable domain, rest sourced from reference TRBV5-6 and TRBJ1-2, is DAGVTQSPTHLIKTRGQQVTLRCSPKSGHDTVSWYQQALGQGPQFIFQYYEEEERQRGNFPDRFSGHQFPNYSSELNVNALLLGDSALYLCASSLVWWDRNFYGYTFGSGTRLTVV.